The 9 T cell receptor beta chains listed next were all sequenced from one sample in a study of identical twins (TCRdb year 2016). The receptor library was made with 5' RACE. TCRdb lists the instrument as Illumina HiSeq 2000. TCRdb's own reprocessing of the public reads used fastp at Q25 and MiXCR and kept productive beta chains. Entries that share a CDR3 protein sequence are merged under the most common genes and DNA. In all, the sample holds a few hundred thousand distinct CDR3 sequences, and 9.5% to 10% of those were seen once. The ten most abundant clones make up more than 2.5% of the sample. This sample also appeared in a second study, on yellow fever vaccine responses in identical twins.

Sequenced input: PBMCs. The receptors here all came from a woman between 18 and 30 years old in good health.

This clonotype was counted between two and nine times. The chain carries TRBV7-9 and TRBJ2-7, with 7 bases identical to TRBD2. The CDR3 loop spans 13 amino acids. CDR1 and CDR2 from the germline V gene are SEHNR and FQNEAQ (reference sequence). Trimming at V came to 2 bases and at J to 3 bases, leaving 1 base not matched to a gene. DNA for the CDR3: TGTGCCAGCAGCTTACCTAGCGGCTACGAGCAGTACTTC. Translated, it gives CASSLPSGYEQYF.

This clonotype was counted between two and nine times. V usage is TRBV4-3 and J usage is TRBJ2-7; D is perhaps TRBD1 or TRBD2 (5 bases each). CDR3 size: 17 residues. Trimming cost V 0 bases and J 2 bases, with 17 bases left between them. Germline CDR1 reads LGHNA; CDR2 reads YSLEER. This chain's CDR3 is CASSQDFGSLGAYEQYF. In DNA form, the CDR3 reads TGCGCCAGCAGCCAAGATTTTGGGTCTTTGGGGGCCTACGAGCAGTACTTC.

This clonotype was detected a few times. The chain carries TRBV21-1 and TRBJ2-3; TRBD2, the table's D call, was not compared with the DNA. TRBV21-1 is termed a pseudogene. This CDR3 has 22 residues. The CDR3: CASSKGSSRNNSGTDILDTQYF. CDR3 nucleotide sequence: TGTGCCAGCAGCAAAGGATCAAGTCGAAACAATAGCGGCACGGACATCCTAGATACGCAGTATTTT.

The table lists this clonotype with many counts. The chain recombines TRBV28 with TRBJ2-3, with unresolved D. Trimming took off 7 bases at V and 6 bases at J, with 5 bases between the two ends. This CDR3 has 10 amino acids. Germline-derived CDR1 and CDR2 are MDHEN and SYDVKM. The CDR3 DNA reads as TGTGCCAGCAAGGCCGATACGCAGTATTTT. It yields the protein CASKADTQYF.

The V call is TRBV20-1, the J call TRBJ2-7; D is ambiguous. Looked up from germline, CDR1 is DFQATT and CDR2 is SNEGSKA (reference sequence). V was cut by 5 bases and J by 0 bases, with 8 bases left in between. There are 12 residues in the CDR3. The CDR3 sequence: CSAGQSSYEQYF. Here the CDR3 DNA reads TGCAGTGCTGGGCAGAGCTCCTACGAGCAGTACTTC.

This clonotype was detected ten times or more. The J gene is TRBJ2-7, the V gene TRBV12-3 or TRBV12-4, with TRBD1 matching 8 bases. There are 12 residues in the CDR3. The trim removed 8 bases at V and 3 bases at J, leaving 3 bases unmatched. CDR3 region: CASATGDYEQYF. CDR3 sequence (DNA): TGTGCCAGCGCGACAGGGGACTACGAGCAGTACTTC.

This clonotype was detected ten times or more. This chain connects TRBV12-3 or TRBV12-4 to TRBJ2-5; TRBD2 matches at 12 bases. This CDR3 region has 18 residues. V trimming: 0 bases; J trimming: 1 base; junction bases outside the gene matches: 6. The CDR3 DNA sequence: TGTGCCAGCAGTTTAGCCGAGACTAGCGGGGGACTCCAAGAGACCCAGTACTTC. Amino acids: CASSLAETSGGLQETQYF.

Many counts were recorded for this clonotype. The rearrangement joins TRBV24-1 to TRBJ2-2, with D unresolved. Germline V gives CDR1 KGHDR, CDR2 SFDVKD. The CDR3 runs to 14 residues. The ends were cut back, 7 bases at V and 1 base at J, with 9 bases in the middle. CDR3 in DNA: TGTGCCACCAGAGGAAACGTGAACACCGGGGAGCTGTTTTTT. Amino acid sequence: CATRGNVNTGELFF.

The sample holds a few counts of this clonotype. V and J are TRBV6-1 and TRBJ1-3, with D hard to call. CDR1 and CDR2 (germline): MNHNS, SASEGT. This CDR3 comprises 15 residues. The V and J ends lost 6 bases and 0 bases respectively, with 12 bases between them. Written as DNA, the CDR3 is TGTGCCAGCAGGGTAGTCCCGAGCTCTGGAAACACCATATATTTT. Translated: CASRVVPSSGNTIYF.